Shown below are 15 T cell receptor beta chains from a single sample sequenced in a study of Ad26.COV2.S vaccination and SARS-CoV-2 variants. Clones were read by immunoSEQ multiplex PCR, and TCRdb kept only the in-frame ones, dropping some. The sample records a few hundred thousand clones, about 91% being singletons. Treatment reported: about 20 received Ad26.COV2.S at low or high dose, single or two shots; roughly 5 received placebo; per-sample allocation not given. Sampling was performed 63 days after the first vaccine or placebo injection. The sequenced sample was peripheral blood, obtained in a trial of Ad26.COV2.S vaccine versus placebo. The receptors shown here come from a person between 18 and 60 years old who received the Ad26.COV2.S COVID-19 vaccine or a placebo.

In DNA form, the CDR3 reads TGTGCCAGTAGTGAAGCGGGAGGTCCAGCCTACGAGCAGTACTTC. This codes for CASSEAGGPAYEQYF. The chain uses TRBV19 and TRBJ2-7; TRBD2 agrees at 9 bases. The germline CDR1 and CDR2 sequences are LNHDA and SQIVND (reference sequence). With V trimmed by 5 bases and J by 2 bases, 7 bases remained unmatched. This CDR3 spans 15 amino acids.

This chain joins TRBV29-1 and TRBJ2-7, with D tentatively TRBD1 (6 bases). V was clipped by 4 bases and J by 2 bases, with 9 bases between them. Germline assignment: CDR1 SQVTM and CDR2 ANQGSEA. The CDR3 length is 12 residues. The CDR3 reads CSVARGPYEQYF. CDR3 DNA: TGCAGCGTTGCCAGGGGACCCTACGAGCAGTACTTC.

This clone was counted a few times. The V and J genes are TRBV6-6 and TRBJ1-4; 11 positions match TRBD1. This CDR3 region has 14 residues. Trimming at V came to 6 bases and at J to 10 bases, leaving 7 bases not matched to a gene. CDR1 is MNHNY, CDR2 SVGAGI, per germline (reference sequence). The CDR3 reads CASSQRTGGAKLFF. The CDR3 DNA reads TGTGCCAGCAGCCAACGGACAGGGGGCGCAAAACTGTTTTTT.

The rearrangement joins TRBV7-2 to TRBJ2-7, with D possibly matching TRBD2 (5 bases). The germline CDR1 and CDR2 sequences are SGHTA and FQGNSA. This CDR3 has 15 amino acids. V gave up 1 base and J gave up 3 bases, with 13 bases separating them. This CDR3 is CASSLGGFIRYEQYF. For the CDR3, the DNA is TGTGCCAGCAGCTTAGGAGGGTTTATCCGCTACGAGCAGTACTTC.

CDR3 protein: CASSPVSQGWNIQYF. The CDR3 DNA sequence: TGTGCCAGCAGCCCCGTTTCTCAGGGGTGGAACATTCAGTACTTC. V is TRBV28 and J is TRBJ2-4; D possibly corresponds to TRBD1 (6 bases). The CDR3 runs to 15 residues. CDR1 is MDHEN and CDR2 is SYDVKM in the germline V gene. V lost 6 bases and J lost 7, with 19 bases in between.

This sequence joins TRBV6-7 and TRBJ1-1; TRBD1 might be the D (5 bases). TRBV6-7 falls under the ORF class, with uncertain function. This CDR3 comprises 14 residues. The V and J ends lost 0 bases and 5 bases respectively, with 10 bases between them. The CDR3 protein is CASSYSKGRTEAFF. The CDR3 nucleotides are TGTGCCAGCAGTTACTCAAAGGGGAGGACTGAAGCTTTCTTT.

The V gene is TRBV6-2 or TRBV6-3, the J gene TRBJ1-5, with 10 nucleotides matching TRBD1. The V segment lost 0 bases and the J segment 7 bases; nucleotides outside the gene matches: 3. The length of the CDR3 is 15 residues. Germline loops: CDR1 MNHEY, CDR2 SVGEGT. CDR3 in DNA: TGTGCCAGCAGTTACTCGGGACAGGGGTACCAGCCCCAGCATTTT. Translating it yields CASSYSGQGYQPQHF.

This chain connects TRBV24-1 to TRBJ2-1, with 9 bases lining up with TRBD2. Germline lookup yields CDR1 KGHDR and CDR2 SFDVKD. The CDR3 is 18 residues long. V trimming: 1 base; J trimming: 3 bases; junction bases outside the gene matches: 9. The CDR3 coding sequence is TGTGCCACCAGTGATTTATCCGGGAAAGCGGGAGGCTACAATGAGCAGTTCTTC. Protein product: CATSDLSGKAGGYNEQFF.

The V and J genes are TRBV24-1 and TRBJ2-1, with unresolved D. The ends were cut back, 7 bases at V and 10 bases at J, with 16 bases in the middle. Germline loops: CDR1 KGHDR, CDR2 SFDVKD. The CDR3 is made up of 13 amino acids. The chain's CDR3 is CATSVPLLQEQFF. CDR3 sequence (DNA): TGTGCCACCAGCGTACCCCTCCTTCAGGAGCAGTTCTTC.

This clone has a single count. The chain uses TRBV12-3 or TRBV12-4 and TRBJ2-7; tentatively, D is TRBD2 (5 bases). This CDR3 is 13 amino acids long. V was clipped by 7 bases and J by 2 bases, with 12 bases between them. The DNA of the CDR3 is TGTGCCAGCAATGAGGGAAGGGCCTACGAGCAGTACTTC. Its protein is CASNEGRAYEQYF.

This chain connects TRBV7-3 to TRBJ1-2; the D gene is possibly TRBD1 (6 bases). The CDR3 contains 13 residues. Germline assignment: CDR1 SGHTA and CDR2 FQGTGA. Trimming took 2 bases from V and 6 from J, leaving 10 bases between them. The CDR3 DNA follows: TGTGCCAGCAGCTTATCCACAGGGAATGGCTACACCTTC. It codes for CASSLSTGNGYTF.

This chain uses TRBV9 with TRBJ1-2; the match to TRBD1 covers 8 bases. Germline V gene data show CDR1 as SGDLS and CDR2 as YYNGEE. The CDR3 extends over 18 amino acids. V dropped 3 bases and J dropped 5; count of bases not matched to a gene: 18. CDR3: CASSGPLHRLDRGYGYTF. Written as DNA, the CDR3 is TGTGCCAGCAGCGGCCCCCTCCACCGCCTTGACAGGGGATATGGCTACACCTTC. The full variable domain, in which reference TRBV9 and TRBJ1-2 provide the parts outside the CDR3, is DSGVTQTPKHLITATGQRVTLRCSPRSGDLSVYWYQQSLDQGLQFLIQYYNGEERAKGNILERFSAQQFPDLHSELNLSSLELGDSALYFCASSGPLHRLDRGYGYTFGSGTRLTVV.

CDR3 region: CASSDETERRLGYTF. The DNA for the CDR3 is TGTGCCAGCAGTGATGAGACCGAGCGAAGGTTGGGCTACACCTTC. The chain joins TRBV6-1 to TRBJ1-2; no clear D gene. This CDR3 is built from 15 residues. In germline, CDR1 is MNHNS, CDR2 SASEGT. Deletions cut 3 bases from V and 8 bases from J, with 19 bases between.

On this clone itself: Within the sample, other DNA sequences also encode this same CDR3. CDR3 region: CASSYSGNNEQFF. CDR3 sequence (DNA): TGTGCCAGCAGTTACTCAGGGAACAATGAGCAGTTCTTC. The V gene is TRBV6-5, the J gene TRBJ2-1; no definite D call. Germline-derived CDR1 and CDR2 are MNHEY and SVGAGI. There are 13 residues in the CDR3. With 0 bases removed from V and 5 bases from J, the gap between germline ends came to 5 bases.

The chain uses TRBV19 and TRBJ1-3; D is ambiguous. This CDR3 comprises 15 residues. Trimming removed 5 bases from V and 2 bases from J, with 13 bases in between. Germline lookup yields CDR1 LNHDA and CDR2 SQIVND (reference sequence). CDR3 in amino acids: CASSPQTGPGNTIYF. DNA of the CDR3: TGTGCCAGTAGTCCCCAAACCGGGCCTGGAAACACCATATATTTT.